The 22 T cell receptor beta chains reported below all come from one sample, sequenced in a study of blood T cell repertoires in COVID-19. Using immunoSEQ multiplex PCR, the repertoire was profiled, and TCRdb retains in-frame clones only, with some absent. In the table there are approximately 150,000 clones, approximately 90% of which are singletons. The sample was peripheral blood. The receptors come from a woman in her fifties or sixties who had recovered from COVID-19.

The CDR3 region is CALRDSTNYGYTF. The CDR3 DNA reads as TGTGCCCTACGGGACTCTACTAACTATGGCTACACCTTC. J is TRBJ1-2 and V is TRBV30; D is possibly TRBD1 (5 bases). The germline V gene encodes CDR1 GTSNPN and CDR2 SVGIG (reference sequence). The CDR3 has 13 amino acids. V was cut by 8 bases and J by 0 bases, with 13 bases left in between.

The V and J genes are TRBV24-1 and TRBJ1-5; 10 bases match TRBD1. Per the germline V gene, CDR1 is KGHDR and CDR2 is SFDVKD. V shed 4 bases and J 7 bases; nucleotides not matched to a gene: 6. The CDR3 length is 15 residues. This chain's CDR3 is CATSEAGQGIQPQHF. CDR3 nucleotides: TGTGCCACCAGTGAGGCGGGACAGGGGATCCAGCCCCAGCATTTT.

The V gene is TRBV19, the J gene TRBJ2-1; 9 bases line up with TRBD1. J was trimmed by 7 bases and V by 9 bases; bases with no gene match: 13. Per germline, CDR1 LNHDA and CDR2 SQIVND (reference sequence). The CDR3 length is 15 residues. CDR3 nucleotides: TGTGCCAGCGCATTGGGGGACAGGGTAACAAATGAGCAGTTCTTC. Protein product: CASALGDRVTNEQFF.

The V gene is TRBV3-1 (or the pseudogene TRBV3-2), the J gene TRBJ1-1; D remains ambiguous. Germline CDR1 reads LGHDT; CDR2 reads YNNKEL (reference sequence). The CDR3 has 15 residues. V was clipped by 2 bases and J by 1 base, with 11 bases between them. The DNA of the CDR3 is TGTGCCAGCAGCCAATCGGATCCGGGGAACACTGAAGCTTTCTTT. Encoded protein: CASSQSDPGNTEAFF.

The chain joins TRBV9 to TRBJ1-1; D gene uncertain. Germline assignment: CDR1 SGDLS and CDR2 YYNGEE. V gave up 5 bases and J gave up 8 bases, with 16 bases separating them. The CDR3 totals 13 residues. The CDR3 coding sequence is TGTGCCAGCAGAAGGATAGACGTCGGGGAAGCTTTCTTT. As protein: CASRRIDVGEAFF.

This chain links TRBV5-1 with TRBJ1-1; TRBD1 agrees at 10 bases. The CDR3 has 14 amino acids. Trimming at V came to 4 bases and at J to 6 bases, leaving 6 bases not matched to a gene. Germline lookup yields CDR1 SGHRS and CDR2 YFSETQ. CDR3 DNA: TGCGCCAGCAGCCCGGGACAGGGGAATTCTGAAGCTTTCTTT. Translated: CASSPGQGNSEAFF.

This chain's CDR3 is CASTAVENTEAFF. The DNA of the CDR3 is TGTGCCAGCACAGCGGTCGAGAACACTGAAGCTTTCTTT. V and J are TRBV6-6 and TRBJ1-1; D remains unclear. Between the trimmed V and J ends, which lost 7 bases and 1 base, there was a span of 10 bases. The length of the CDR3 is 13 residues. Per germline, CDR1 MNHNY and CDR2 SVGAGI (reference sequence).

This clone was seen a single time. The V gene is TRBV25-1, the J gene TRBJ1-6, with 8 bases fitting TRBD1. With V trimmed by 5 bases and J by 7 bases, 10 bases remained unmatched. The length of the CDR3 is 16 residues. Germline V gene data show CDR1 as MGHDK and CDR2 as SYGVNS. The CDR3 loop is CASSSDGQGKNSPLHF. Here the CDR3 DNA reads TGTGCCAGCAGTAGCGATGGACAGGGAAAAAATTCACCCCTCCACTTT.

The count of this clone is one. The chain has TRBV5-1 and TRBJ2-1, with TRBD1 identical over 7 bases. J gave up 1 base and V 4 bases, and 8 bases lay outside the gene matches. Germline CDR1 and CDR2: SGHRS and YFSETQ. The CDR3 is 16 residues long. The CDR3 DNA sequence: TGCGCCAGCAGCCGGGGACAGACAGGATCCTACAATGAGCAGTTCTTC. Its protein is CASSRGQTGSYNEQFF.

The CDR3 DNA sequence: TGTGCCAGCAGTGCTCCGGGAACTATGGGAGATACGCAGTATTTT. Protein sequence: CASSAPGTMGDTQYF. The chain links TRBV28 to TRBJ2-3; the D gene is possibly TRBD2 (5 bases). CDR3 size: 15 residues. The germline V gene has CDR1 MDHEN and CDR2 SYDVKM. V dropped 5 bases and J dropped 5 bases, with 17 bases sitting between them. Complete variable domain (other parts from reference TRBV28 and TRBJ2-3): DVKVTQSSRYLVKRTGEKVFLECVQDMDHENMFWYRQDPGLGLRLIYFSYDVKMKEKGDIPEGYSVSREKKERFSLILESASTNQTSMYLCASSAPGTMGDTQYFGPGTRLTVL.

V and J are TRBV6-5 and TRBJ1-6; D is possibly TRBD1 (5 bases). Germline CDR1 MNHEY, CDR2 SVGAGI. This CDR3 contains 13 residues. V was clipped by 8 bases and J by 9 bases, with 14 bases between them. The CDR3 loop reads CASRGVRGSPLHF. The CDR3, as DNA: TGTGCCAGCCGCGGGGTTAGGGGTTCACCCCTCCACTTT.

The chain couples TRBV6-5 to TRBJ1-1; the D is unclear. Germline V gene lookup returns CDR1 MNHEY and CDR2 SVGAGI. The CDR3 is made up of 12 amino acids. The V end was cut by 4 bases, the J end by 3 bases, with 6 bases between. CDR3 in amino acids: CASSSRYTEAFF. For the CDR3, the DNA is TGTGCCAGCAGTTCACGGTACACTGAAGCTTTCTTT.

This clone was detected once. The chain joins TRBV6-5 to TRBJ1-5; D gene uncertain. This CDR3 has 13 residues. CDR1 and CDR2 from the germline V gene are MNHEY and SVGAGI. Trimming left V 6 bases short and J 2 bases short, with 8 bases between. The CDR3 nucleotides are TGTGCCAGCAGGACGACTCGCAATCAGCCCCAGCATTTT. Protein: CASRTTRNQPQHF.

The chain carries TRBV3-1 (or the pseudogene TRBV3-2) and TRBJ1-3; D gene ambiguous. The V end was cut by 3 bases, the J end by 0 bases, with 9 bases between. The CDR3 extends over 15 amino acids. In germline, CDR1 is LGHDT, CDR2 YNNKEL (reference sequence). CDR3 coding DNA: TGTGCCAGCAGCCAGAACACCAACTCTGGAAACACCATATATTTT. It translates to CASSQNTNSGNTIYF.

The chain couples TRBV6-5 to TRBJ2-7; D gene ambiguous. The V and J ends lost 0 bases and 5 bases respectively, with 14 bases between them. This CDR3 has 15 amino acids. Germline V gene data show CDR1 as MNHEY and CDR2 as SVGAGI. CDR3 DNA: TGTGCCAGCAGTTACTCGCGTCTAGGAACGGACGAGCAGTACTTC. The encoded protein is CASSYSRLGTDEQYF.

The rearrangement uses TRBV4-3 and TRBJ1-6; maybe TRBD1 (6 bases). This CDR3 comprises 15 residues. Germline V lookup: CDR1 LGHNA, CDR2 YSLEER. V lost 4 bases to trimming and J lost 7 bases, with 14 bases between them. The CDR3 reads CASSPDGGGNSPLHF. DNA for the CDR3: TGCGCCAGCAGCCCCGACGGCGGGGGCAATTCACCCCTCCACTTT.

The genes are TRBV5-1 and TRBJ2-3; 10 bases are a match to TRBD2. J was trimmed by 1 base and V by 0 bases; bases with no gene match: 8. The CDR3 covers 18 residues. Per the germline V gene, CDR1 is SGHRS and CDR2 is YFSETQ. CDR3 amino acids: CASSLEAGGRWGTDTQYF. For the CDR3, the DNA is TGCGCCAGCAGCTTGGAAGCGGGGGGGCGGTGGGGCACAGATACGCAGTATTTT.

The chain uses TRBV27 and TRBJ1-4; 8 bases align to TRBD1. The germline V gene encodes CDR1 MNHEY and CDR2 SMNVEV (reference sequence). V was pared by 5 bases and J by 4 bases, with 12 bases of the junction left unmatched. CDR3 size: 17 residues. CDR3: CASSPTPGQAVNEKLFF. CDR3 DNA: TGTGCCAGCAGTCCGACCCCGGGACAGGCCGTTAATGAAAAACTGTTTTTT. Full variable domain (outside the CDR3, taken from reference TRBV27 and TRBJ1-4): EAQVTQNPRYLITVTGKKLTVTCSQNMNHEYMSWYRQDPGLGLRQIYYSMNVEVTDKGDVPEGYKVSRKEKRNFPLILESPSPNQTSLYFCASSPTPGQAVNEKLFFGSGTQLSVL.

The chain couples TRBV6-5 to TRBJ1-5; a weak D match, TRBD1 (5 bases). V was cut by 6 bases and J by 2 bases, with 14 bases left in between. The CDR3 has 15 amino acids. Germline-derived CDR1 and CDR2 are MNHEY and SVGAGI. In nucleotides, the CDR3 is TGTGCCAGCAGAGCTGGGGCGAACGGCAATCAGCCCCAGCATTTT. It specifies CASRAGANGNQPQHF.

The rearrangement uses TRBV7-3 and TRBJ2-3; 7 bases are a match to TRBD1. CDR1 is SGHTA and CDR2 is FQGTGA in the germline V gene. This CDR3 is built from 13 residues. The V segment lost 4 bases and the J segment 4 bases; nucleotides outside the gene matches: 2. DNA of the CDR3: TGTGCCAGCAGCTCCCAGGGGGCAGATACGCAGTATTTT. Translated, it gives CASSSQGADTQYF.

The V call is TRBV7-9, the J call TRBJ1-5; maybe TRBD1 (6 bases). This CDR3 is built from 13 residues. V was trimmed by 5 bases and J by 7 bases, leaving 12 bases between them. Germline assignment: CDR1 SEHNR and CDR2 FQNEAQ (reference sequence). CDR3 coding DNA: TGTGCCAGCAGCATTCAGGGGCGGCAGCCCCAGCATTTT. Amino acids: CASSIQGRQPQHF.

This chain connects TRBV5-4 to TRBJ1-1, with 9 positions matching TRBD1. V dropped 4 bases and J dropped 10; count of bases not matched to a gene: 8. The germline V gene encodes CDR1 SGHNT and CDR2 YYREEE (reference sequence). The CDR3 has 13 residues. This chain's CDR3 is CASSTGQGYTAFF. CDR3 bases: TGTGCCAGCAGCACGGGACAGGGCTATACAGCTTTCTTT.